Sequencing of this T cell receptor beta chain was carried out in a study of OX40 agonist ivuxolimab in advanced cancers. Study at large: Dose-escalation cases comprised hepatocellular carcinoma, melanoma, renal cell or head and neck cancer. A mean age of roughly 66 years, range about 23 to 90, was recorded, and under 85% were male. Study-wide findings and caveats: In CD8+ T cells, expanded clones were on average more numerous than in CD4+. Within 6 weeks, CD4+ and CD8+ blood T cells expanded clonally at 0.1 to 3.0 mg/kg.

This table comes from immunoSEQ multiplex PCR, and its TCRdb copy is limited to in-frame clones, with some not included. The sample yields 80,000 to 100,000 clones, 80% to 90% seen once. The J segment lost 6 bases and the V segment lost 0 bases, leaving 8 bases of the junction unmatched. Germline assignment: CDR1 SGHRS and CDR2 YFSETQ. CDR3 length: 15 residues. Comment on this clone: What it binds is unknown.

This rearrangement joins TRBV5-1 to TRBJ2-7, with 8 positions matching TRBD1. The origin of this receptor is an adult with an advanced solid tumor such as melanoma, head and neck, liver or kidney cancer. The sample was CD4+ or CD8+ T cells sorted from blood, taken in a trial of the OX40 agonist ivuxolimab. The CDR3 bases are TGCGCCAGCAGCTTGGATGGGCAGGGGGCAGGCGAGCAGTACTTC. Its translation: CASSLDGQGAGEQYF. The whole variable domain, remainder taken from reference TRBV5-1 and TRBJ2-7, is KAGVTQTPRYLIKTRGQQVTLSCSPISGHRSVSWYQQTPGQGLQFLFEYFSETQRNKGNFPGRFSGRQFSNSRSEMNVSTLELGDSALYLCASSLDGQGAGEQYFGPGTRLTVT.